The present TCR beta chain was sequenced within a study of blood T cell repertoires in COVID-19. From germline, CDR1 is MDHEN and CDR2 SYDVKM. V lost 3 bases to trimming and J lost 9 bases, with 12 bases between them. The CDR3 length is 14 residues. Original processing methods: From reference gene primer amplification, estimates of nucleated cell counts were derived. Generated by immunoSEQ multiplex PCR, the TCRdb table keeps only in-frame clones and is missing some. V and J calls and clone size follow that table, whereas D and trimming were derived from the DNA. The table lists tens of thousands of clones, around four fifths of them singletons.

This TCR was sampled from a man aged 70-80 years with acute or convalescent COVID-19. The V call is TRBV28, the J call TRBJ1-6; tentatively, D is TRBD1 (5 bases). Material: peripheral blood. This chain's CDR3 is CASSLGGVASPLHF. The CDR3 DNA sequence: TGTGCCAGCAGTTTGGGAGGGGTTGCTTCACCCCTCCACTTT.